Included here is one T cell receptor (beta chain) sequence, with context. No cognate antigen has been identified for it. No much larger clone is present one base from it, and per-base qualities are unavailable. These data originate in a study of T cells in localized non-small cell lung cancer (dated by TCRdb to the early 2020s). For the study in its entirety: T cell repertoires of about 230 early-stage NSCLC patients were analyzed, with tumors being compared against uninvolved tumor-adjacent lungs. The cohort consisted of 200 to 300 treatment-naive NSCLC patients whose localized lung tumors had been resected. Of the NSCLC patients, fewer than 150 were male and approximately 100 were female, and the mean age was roughly 61 years. Results and caveats for the whole study, not just this receptor: Of the top 100 tumor clones, a median of approximately 60 were detected in paired uninvolved adjacent lung; under 30 were also among that lung's top 100. Since the design was exploratory, TCR variables were selected using unadjusted p-values with no false-discovery rate correction. Multi-region tumor sequencing was not performed, so intratumor heterogeneity could not be excluded. Higher blood T cell density associated with longer overall survival, while higher adjacent-lung clonality associated with shorter survival. Uninvolved tumor-adjacent lung showed the highest T cell clonality, higher than tumor, which suggests more focused antigenic responses in the adjacent lung.

The CDR3 starts with the cysteine, ends with the phenylalanine, and has 16 residues. Only the CDR3 part of the read is kept: 48 bases, read in frame from the first base. The germline V gene yields SGHTA for CDR1 and FQGNSA for CDR2. Trimming costs V 7 bases and J 7 bases, and their ends lie 20 bases apart. TCR beta CDR3 regions were sequenced from DNA using the immunoSEQ Assay. Per the original workflow: To compute T cell density, TCR beta template counts were normalized to usable DNA, which was estimated by amplifying housekeeping genes. Richness was estimated with the preseqR package, extrapolating to 400,000 templates for PBMC samples and 120,000 templates for tissue samples. Clonality was defined as one minus Pielou's evenness. To identify tissue-enriched TCRs, differential abundance testing was run on productive amino-acid clonotypes with a minimum total count of 5 and an alpha of 0.1. The Jaccard Index and the Morisita Overlap Index were used to measure repertoire overlap between compartments. GLIPH clustered TCR beta CDR3s with public tetramer-defined viral CDR3s; viral motifs required at least three viral sequences plus V-gene enrichment. Not all clones reach the TCRdb copy of this immuneACCESS table, which keeps in-frame sequences only. Checked studies attribute under half of the gap to unresolved V genes and leave the rest unexplained. The V and J calls and clone size were taken over from that table, and D and trimming were inferred from the DNA. Within this sample are 25,000 to 35,000 clones, with around three quarters of them counted one time only. The ten top clones hold about 16% of the sample.

At diagnosis, peripheral blood, uninvolved tumor-adjacent lung and tumor were collected and were preserved as a mix of fresh-frozen and FFPE material. Blood samples were analyzed as peripheral blood mononuclear cells for TCR repertoire profiling. Sequencing was performed on peripheral blood, taken before any cancer treatment. This clonotype originated in a male donor aged 60 or older with stage III squamous cell lung carcinoma. This chain joins TRBV7-2 to TRBJ1-6; the D gene is unclear. The CDR3 region reads CASKLHHSWENSPLHF. Here is the DNA: TGTGCCAGCAAATTACACCATAGTTGGGAGAATTCACCCCTCCACTTT.